What follows are 10 T cell receptor beta chains derived from one specimen sequenced in a study of CD8+CD57+ T cells in acquired aplastic anemia. Whoever was chosen for sequencing had shown CD8+CD57+ cell expansion by flow cytometry. Profiling of TCR beta VDJ combinations and CDR3 sequences used genomic DNA as template. TCRdb redid the calling of the reads with MiXCR, one entry per CDR3 protein. The repertoire holds about 150,000 distinct CDR3 sequences, with 40% to 60% as singletons. Source material: sorted CD4+, CD8+, or CD8+CD57+ T cells (not recorded which) from PBMCs. These receptor sequences come from a human donor with aplastic anemia.

Ten or more counts support this clonotype. The V gene is TRBV2, the J gene TRBJ2-5, with D unclear. Germline assignment: CDR1 SNHLY and CDR2 FYNNEI. CDR3 size: 16 residues. The V and J ends lost 4 bases and 3 bases respectively, with 18 bases between them. The CDR3 DNA reads as TGTGCCAGCAGTGGCGGCCGGGCCCATACTGAAGAGACCCAGTACTTC. This codes for CASSGGRAHTEETQYF.

The chain couples TRBV15 to TRBJ1-1; 8 bases line up with TRBD1. Germline lookup yields CDR1 LNHNV and CDR2 YYDKDF (reference sequence). The CDR3 runs to 15 residues. V shed 3 bases and J 2 bases; nucleotides not matched to a gene: 5. The CDR3: CATSSAGTGNTEAFF. The DNA of the CDR3 is TGTGCCACCAGCAGTGCCGGGACAGGAAACACTGAAGCTTTCTTT.

Concerning this clonotype: A clone one base away is much larger, so this may be a read error. The chain links TRBV9 to TRBJ1-4; a possible D gene is TRBD1 (5 bases). The CDR3 length is 16 residues. Germline V gene sequence: CDR1 SGDLS, CDR2 YYNGEE. The CDR3 loop is CASSVGREPGHEELFF. The CDR3 DNA is TGTGCCAGCAGCGTAGGTCGGGAACCGGGGCATGAAGAACTGTTTTTT.

The chain uses TRBV29-1 and TRBJ2-3; no firm D call. V lost 3 bases, J lost 5 bases, and 15 bases lay in between. CDR3 length: 14 residues. Germline V lookup: CDR1 SQVTM, CDR2 ANQGSEA. Here the CDR3 reads CSVDFEPGGDTQYF. CDR3 bases: TGCAGCGTTGATTTCGAGCCAGGCGGAGATACGCAGTATTTT.

This clonotype was counted a few times. This chain connects TRBV30 to TRBJ1-5, with a weak D call TRBD1 (5 bases). This CDR3 comprises 14 residues. The V end lost 2 bases, the J end lost 3 bases, and 11 bases lay between the germline ends. Germline lookup yields CDR1 GTSNPN and CDR2 SVGIG (reference sequence). CDR3 amino acids: CAWSFGGDNQPQHF. The CDR3 coding sequence is TGTGCCTGGAGTTTTGGGGGGGACAATCAGCCCCAGCATTTT.

This chain connects TRBV20-1 to TRBJ1-3; D is ambiguous. Germline loops: CDR1 DFQATT, CDR2 SNEGSKA (reference sequence). This CDR3 has 13 amino acids. V was cut by 0 bases and J by 4 bases, with 7 bases left in between. As DNA, the CDR3 is TGCAGTGCTAGAGAGGGTTCGGGAAACACCATATATTTT. Its translation is CSAREGSGNTIYF.

The rearrangement uses TRBV19 and TRBJ1-2; 8 positions match TRBD1. The CDR3 is 14 residues long. Germline CDR1 reads LNHDA; CDR2 reads SQIVND (reference sequence). V dropped 4 bases and J dropped 0; count of bases not matched to a gene: 1. The CDR3 sequence: CASSTTGANYGYTF. Written as DNA, the CDR3 is TGTGCCAGTAGTACGACAGGGGCTAACTATGGCTACACCTTC.

V gene TRBV7-2 combines with J gene TRBJ2-3, with 8 bases matching TRBD2. The V and J ends lost 0 bases and 0 bases, in that order; junction bases with no gene match: 8. The CDR3 covers 18 residues. CDR1 and CDR2 from the germline V gene are SGHTA and FQGNSA. Written as DNA, the CDR3 is TGTGCCAGCAGCTTAGCGCGAGGACTAGCAGCTAGCACAGATACGCAGTATTTT. As protein: CASSLARGLAASTDTQYF.

This clonotype was picked up many times. The V and J genes are TRBV5-1 and TRBJ2-3, with TRBD2 matching over 8 bases. The CDR3 is 16 residues long. J lost 0 bases, V lost 3 bases, and 6 bases had no gene match. Germline CDR1 and CDR2: SGHRS and YFSETQ. The CDR3 sequence is CASSWTPGGSTDTQYF. Here the CDR3 DNA reads TGCGCCAGCAGCTGGACCCCGGGGGGGAGCACAGATACGCAGTATTTT.

This clonotype was picked up many times. This chain links TRBV19 with TRBJ2-2; D is undetermined. Germline V gene lookup returns CDR1 LNHDA and CDR2 SQIVND (reference sequence). The CDR3 runs 11 residues. Trimming shortened V by 10 bases and J by 3 bases, and 6 bases separated the two germline ends. CDR3 region: CATVYTGELFF. The CDR3 coding sequence is TGTGCCACCGTGTACACCGGGGAGCTGTTTTTT.